This TCR beta chain appears in the sequencing data of a study of blood T cell repertoires in COVID-19. Study as a whole: Material from acute and convalescent COVID-19 was sourced from the United States, Italy and Spain. PBMCs, B-cell-depleted T cells, or T cells provided the cDNA or gDNA that made up the material.

Original analysis: Estimation of nucleated cell counts relied on the amplification of reference gene primers. Generated by immunoSEQ multiplex PCR, the TCRdb table keeps only in-frame clones and is missing some. The DNA was the basis for D and trimming; V, J and clone size are from that table. The sample yields 90,000 or so clones, roughly 88% seen once. V was clipped by 11 bases and J by 7 bases, with 14 bases between them. Germline assignment: CDR1 MDHEN and CDR2 SYDVKM. This CDR3 region has 11 residues. The TCR comes from a man aged 60-69 years with acute or convalescent COVID-19. The sequenced sample consisted of peripheral blood. This chain links TRBV28 with TRBJ1-2, with D perhaps matching TRBD1 (6 bases). The CDR3 nucleotides are TGTGCCGCGGGGGGCCTTGTTGGCTACACCTTC. Translated: CAAGGLVGYTF.